A single sample gave rise to the 4 T cell receptor beta chains below, sequenced in a study of T-cell memory formation after mild COVID-19. TCRdb re-analysed the 5' RACE reads in MiXCR, keeping a single row per CDR3 protein. The repertoire holds roughly 560,000 distinct CDR3 sequences, with around 21% as singletons. Sequences were obtained from PBMCs or a T cell subset sorted from them (not recorded which). The receptors stem from an adult woman who had mild COVID-19 (a few samples of this study predate the infection). Cell type and time point are not known.

CDR3 sequence: CATSRGGFGYTEAFF. The CDR3 nucleotides are TGTGCCACCAGCAGAGGGGGGTTCGGGTACACTGAAGCTTTCTTT. The rearrangement links TRBV15 to TRBJ1-1, with a possible D match to TRBD1 (5 bases). The CDR3 consists of 15 residues. Germline V gene lookup returns CDR1 LNHNV and CDR2 YYDKDF (reference sequence). V was cut by 1 base and J by 3 bases, with 12 bases left in between.

This clonotype came up a few times. The J gene is TRBJ2-1, the V gene TRBV7-8; TRBD2 aligns across 7 bases. After removal of 7 bases from V and 7 bases from J, the junction contained 13 bases not matched to a gene. Germline values: CDR1 SGHVS, CDR2 FQNEAQ. The length of the CDR3 is 15 residues. CDR3 loop: CASTPGSGKGNEQFF. DNA of the CDR3: TGTGCCAGCACCCCAGGGAGCGGGAAAGGTAATGAGCAGTTCTTC.

This rearrangement joins TRBV6-1 to TRBJ2-1; possibly TRBD1 or TRBD2 for D (5 bases each). The CDR3 length is 14 residues. The ends were cut back, 4 bases at V and 0 bases at J, with 7 bases in the middle. The germline V gene encodes CDR1 MNHNS and CDR2 SASEGT. CDR3 sequence: CASSAGSSYNEQFF. For the CDR3, the DNA is TGTGCCAGCAGTGCAGGGAGCTCCTACAATGAGCAGTTCTTC.

This clonotype was counted between two and nine times. The J gene is TRBJ2-3, the V gene TRBV7-6; 14 bases line up with TRBD2. The CDR3 extends over 17 amino acids. CDR1 and CDR2 from the germline V gene are SGHVS and FNYEAQ. Germline trimming cut 2 bases from V and 6 bases from J; bases unmatched to any gene: 7. This CDR3 is CASSLLGLAGVGDTQYF. The CDR3 bases are TGTGCCAGCAGCTTACTGGGACTAGCGGGGGTCGGCGATACGCAGTATTTT. The variable domain in full, completed from reference TRBV7-6 and TRBJ2-3, reads GAGVSQSPRYKVTKRGQDVALRCDPISGHVSLYWYRQALGQGPEFLTYFNYEAQQDKSGLPNDRFSAERPEGSISTLTIQRTEQRDSAMYRCASSLLGLAGVGDTQYFGPGTRLTVL.